This T cell receptor (beta chain) was found in a study of T cell repertoires and HLA-DP antigens. On the study more broadly: Sorted CD137+CD4+ samples averaged about 0.2 ug DNA; pre-culture CD4+ samples, roughly 1,200 ng.

This clone appeared a few times. Its antigen is still unknown. TCRdb keeps only in-frame clones here, not all; method: immunoSEQ multiplex PCR. The sample gives approximately 100,000 clones, roughly 86% of which show up once; about 1.8% is in the top ten. This CDR3 spans 15 amino acids. V was pared by 2 bases and J by 5 bases, with 9 bases of the junction left unmatched. Germline CDR1 and CDR2: SGHNT and YYREEE (reference sequence). Notes on the study in general: Average cumulative frequency of previously undetected clones was just over 35% against one allele and less than 60% against the other.

Sequenced material: CD4+ T cells from PBMCs. The chain is built from TRBV5-4 and TRBJ1-1, with 7 bases matching TRBD1. The clonotype comes from a man aged 45-65 years in good health and CMV-seronegative. The CDR3 DNA is TGTGCCAGCAGCTTTGGTACAGGGGTTAGGACTGAAGCTTTCTTT. This translates into CASSFGTGVRTEAFF.